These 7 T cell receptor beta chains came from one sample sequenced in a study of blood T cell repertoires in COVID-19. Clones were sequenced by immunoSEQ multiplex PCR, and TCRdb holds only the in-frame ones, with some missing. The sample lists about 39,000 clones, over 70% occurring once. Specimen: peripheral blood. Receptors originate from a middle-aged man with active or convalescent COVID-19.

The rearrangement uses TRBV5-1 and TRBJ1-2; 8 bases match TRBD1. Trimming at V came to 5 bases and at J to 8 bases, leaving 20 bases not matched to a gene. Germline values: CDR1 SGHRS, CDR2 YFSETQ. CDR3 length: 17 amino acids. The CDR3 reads CASSSGQGEERWRGYTF. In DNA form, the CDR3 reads TGCGCCAGCAGTTCTGGACAGGGCGAAGAGCGGTGGAGGGGCTACACCTTC.

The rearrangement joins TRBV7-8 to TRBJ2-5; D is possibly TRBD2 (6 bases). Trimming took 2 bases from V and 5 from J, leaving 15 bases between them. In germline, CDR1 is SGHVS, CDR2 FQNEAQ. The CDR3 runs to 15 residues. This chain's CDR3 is CASSLSAGPGETQYF. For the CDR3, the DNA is TGTGCCAGCAGCTTATCTGCGGGGCCGGGGGAGACCCAGTACTTC.

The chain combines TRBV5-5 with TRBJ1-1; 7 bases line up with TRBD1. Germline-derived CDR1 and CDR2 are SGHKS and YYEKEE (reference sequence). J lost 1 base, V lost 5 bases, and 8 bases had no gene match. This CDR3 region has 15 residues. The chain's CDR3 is CASRLGAGGNTEAFF. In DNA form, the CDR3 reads TGTGCCAGCAGACTTGGGGCAGGGGGGAACACTGAAGCTTTCTTT.

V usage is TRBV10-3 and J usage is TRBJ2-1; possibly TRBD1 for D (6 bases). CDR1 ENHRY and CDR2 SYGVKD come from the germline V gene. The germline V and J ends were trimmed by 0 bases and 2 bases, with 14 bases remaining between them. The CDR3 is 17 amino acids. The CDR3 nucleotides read TGTGCCATCAGTGAGTCGACAGGAAAGGGCGCCTACAATGAGCAGTTCTTC. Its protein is CAISESTGKGAYNEQFF.

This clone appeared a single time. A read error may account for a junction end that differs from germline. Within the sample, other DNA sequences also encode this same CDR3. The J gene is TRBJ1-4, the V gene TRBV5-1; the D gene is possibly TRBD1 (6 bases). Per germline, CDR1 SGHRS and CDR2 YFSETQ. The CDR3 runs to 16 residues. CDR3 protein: CASSLSTGMTNEKLFF. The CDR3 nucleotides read TGCGCTAGCAGCTTGTCTACAGGGATGACTAATGAAAAACTGTTTTTT.

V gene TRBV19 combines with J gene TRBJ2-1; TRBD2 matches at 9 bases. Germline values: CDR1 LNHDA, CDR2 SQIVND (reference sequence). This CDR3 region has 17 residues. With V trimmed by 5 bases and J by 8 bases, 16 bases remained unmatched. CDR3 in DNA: TGTGCCAGTAGTCTACGGAGGACTAGCGCCTTCGGAGATGAGCAGTTCTTC. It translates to CASSLRRTSAFGDEQFF.

The CDR3 loop reads CASKLYSNQPQHF. The CDR3, as DNA: TGTGCCAGCAAACTCTATAGCAATCAGCCCCAGCATTTT. The rearrangement links TRBV28 to TRBJ1-5; D remains unclear. Germline-derived CDR1 and CDR2 are MDHEN and SYDVKM. The CDR3 contains 13 residues. Trimming shortened V by 7 bases and J by 0 bases, and 7 bases separated the two germline ends.